A selection of T cell receptor beta chains follows, all from one sample in a study of post-analysis software for immune sequencing data. TCRdb reprocessed the PCR reads with MiXCR, giving one entry per CDR3 protein. The sample contains some 450,000 distinct CDR3 sequences, over 35% of which appear only once. Specimen: blood. Source of these receptors: a girl aged 10-17 years with multiple sclerosis. Each CDR3 is given with its conserved first and last residue. Fields, in order: D gene, V gene, clone size, J gene, CDR3 protein, CDR3 DNA. The D gene is left open where the match is weak. Clone size is stated in some rows and not others, as once, few, many or a class when expanded.

.	TRBV7-9	.	TRBJ2-7	CASSQMGGEDGYEQYF	TGTGCCAGCAGCCAAATGGGGGGAGAGGACGGCTACGAGCAGTACTTC
.	TRBV27	.	TRBJ2-4	CASSPLERVLVREQYF	TGTGCCAGCAGCCCCCTCGAGAGAGTTCTCGTCCGGGAGCAGTACTTC
TRBD1	TRBV28	.	TRBJ2-7	CASSGPGQGNNEQYF	TGTGCCAGCAGTGGACCGGGACAGGGCAACAATGAGCAGTACTTC
.	TRBV29-1	.	TRBJ2-5	CSALASDQETQYF	TGCAGCGCGTTGGCCTCGGATCAAGAGACCCAGTACTTC
.	TRBV4-3	few	TRBJ2-7	CASSQEADLSYEQYF	TGCGCCAGCAGCCAAGAGGCGGATCTCTCCTACGAGCAGTACTTC
.	TRBV5-1	.	TRBJ2-1	CASSIMAGSYNEQFF	TGCGCCAGCAGTATCATGGCGGGTTCCTACAATGAGCAGTTCTTC
.	TRBV12-3/TRBV12-4	.	TRBJ1-1	CASSFPENTEAFF	TGTGCCAGCAGTTTTCCGGAGAACACTGAAGCTTTCTTT
TRBD2	TRBV7-2	.	TRBJ2-2	CASSLLSSGSGELFF	TGTGCCAGCAGCTTATTGTCTAGCGGGAGCGGGGAGCTGTTTTTT
.	TRBV4-1	few	TRBJ1-1	CASSQGRETDMNTEAFF	TGCGCCAGCAGCCAAGGGAGGGAGACCGACATGAACACTGAAGCTTTCTTT
.	TRBV20-1	.	TRBJ2-1	CSARTSLDRSEQFF	TGCAGTGCTAGGACTAGTCTCGATCGAAGTGAGCAGTTCTTC
TRBD2	TRBV4-1	.	TRBJ2-3	CASSQDQLAGGSGTDTQYF	TGCGCCAGCAGCCAAGATCAACTAGCGGGAGGAAGTGGCACAGATACGCAGTATTTT
.	TRBV7-3	.	TRBJ2-1	CASSLTGTDNNEQFF	TGTGCCAGCAGCTTAACTGGGACGGATAACAATGAGCAGTTCTTC
TRBD2	TRBV6-2/TRBV6-3	few	TRBJ2-1	CASSYSGKRSYNEQFF	TGTGCCAGCAGTTACAGCGGGAAGCGCTCCTACAATGAGCAGTTCTTC
.	TRBV7-8	.	TRBJ2-3	CASSSRSEDTQYF	TGTGCCAGCAGCTCGAGATCCGAAGATACGCAGTATTTT
TRBD1	TRBV6-2/TRBV6-3	few	TRBJ1-2	CASSPTPTGGGDGYTF	TGTGCCAGCAGTCCAACCCCGACAGGGGGCGGAGATGGCTACACCTTC
.	TRBV6-2/TRBV6-3	.	TRBJ2-6	CASSYSRGFSGANVLTF	TGTGCCAGCAGTTACTCACGGGGATTCTCTGGGGCCAACGTCCTGACTTTC
.	TRBV9	few	TRBJ2-1	CASTSFSDFNNEQFF	TGTGCCAGCACCTCTTTTAGCGATTTCAACAATGAGCAGTTCTTC
.	TRBV29-1	.	TRBJ1-2	CSVDGFNYGYTF	TGCAGCGTTGACGGATTTAACTATGGCTACACCTTC
TRBD2	TRBV7-2	few	TRBJ2-3	CASSRLAGAGDTQYF	TGTGCCAGCAGCAGACTAGCGGGAGCGGGAGATACGCAGTATTTT
TRBD1	TRBV28	few	TRBJ2-1	CASSLGGQGDNEQFF	TGTGCCAGCAGTTTAGGGGGACAGGGTGACAATGAGCAGTTCTTC
TRBD2	TRBV12-3/TRBV12-4	.	TRBJ2-1	CASALLAAYKDEQFF	TGTGCCAGCGCCCTACTAGCGGCTTATAAAGATGAGCAGTTCTTC
TRBD1	TRBV12-3/TRBV12-4	few	TRBJ2-6	CASSPGQGIGANVLTF	TGTGCCAGCAGTCCGGGACAGGGCATTGGGGCCAACGTCCTGACTTTC
TRBD1	TRBV20-1	.	TRBJ2-7	CSAESGTGYNYEQYF	TGCAGTGCAGAGTCCGGGACAGGGTATAACTACGAGCAGTACTTC
.	TRBV14	few	TRBJ1-2	CASSQRDGGTAGYTF	TGTGCCAGCAGCCAGAGGGATGGGGGAACGGCTGGCTACACCTTC
TRBD1	TRBV20-1	few	TRBJ2-7	CSARNDRESPYEQYF	TGCAGTGCTAGGAACGACAGGGAGAGTCCCTACGAGCAGTACTTC
.	TRBV5-1	few	TRBJ2-1	CASSLGLGSYNEQFF	TGCGCCAGCAGCTTGGGACTCGGCTCCTACAATGAGCAGTTCTTC
TRBD1	TRBV18	.	TRBJ2-5	CASSQGSTGSGTQYF	TGTGCCAGCTCACAAGGCTCGACAGGGTCAGGGACCCAGTACTTC
.	TRBV7-9	.	TRBJ2-5	CASRPGAVQETQYF	TGTGCCAGCAGGCCGGGGGCAGTACAAGAGACCCAGTACTTC
TRBD2	TRBV9	.	TRBJ2-3	CASSVDMLAGADAQYF	TGTGCCAGCAGCGTAGATATGTTAGCGGGAGCTGATGCGCAGTATTTT
.	TRBV28	few	TRBJ2-7	CASSWGSDSTTYEQYF	TGTGCCAGCAGCTGGGGAAGCGACAGTACAACCTACGAGCAGTACTTC
.	TRBV9	.	TRBJ2-1	CASSVRSRPNEQFF	TGTGCCAGCAGCGTGCGGAGTCGGCCCAATGAGCAGTTCTTC
.	TRBV12-3/TRBV12-4	once	TRBJ2-3	CASITVNSDTQYF	TGTGCCAGCATTACAGTAAATTCAGATACGCAGTATTTT
.	TRBV7-2	few	TRBJ1-4	CASSLDSPVYEKLFF	TGTGCCAGCAGCTTAGACAGCCCCGTGTATGAAAAACTGTTTTTT
.	TRBV7-3	.	TRBJ2-5	CASSLTTGRGETQYF	TGTGCCAGCAGCTTAACTACCGGGAGAGGGGAGACCCAGTACTTC
TRBD2	TRBV6-6	.	TRBJ2-7	CASSYSLLAGVDHEQYF	TGTGCCAGCAGTTACTCGCTCTTAGCGGGAGTTGACCACGAGCAGTACTTC
.	TRBV7-2	.	TRBJ1-2	CASRPTSTANYGYTF	TGTGCCAGCAGGCCGACGTCGACAGCTAACTATGGCTACACCTTC
.	TRBV2	.	TRBJ2-3	CASSERVDPTTDTQYF	TGTGCCAGCAGTGAAAGGGTCGATCCAACCACAGATACGCAGTATTTT
.	TRBV20-1	few	TRBJ1-1	CSARDGVGTEAFF	TGCAGTGCTAGAGATGGGGTGGGCACTGAAGCTTTCTTT
.	TRBV6-6	.	TRBJ2-6	CASSHRNSGANVLTF	TGTGCCAGCAGCCACAGGAACTCTGGGGCCAACGTCCTGACTTTC
TRBD1	TRBV24-1	few	TRBJ2-1	CATSESGTGAYNEQFF	TGTGCCACCAGTGAATCCGGGACAGGGGCCTACAATGAGCAGTTCTTC
.	TRBV4-1	.	TRBJ2-1	CSSSQGSGFSYNEQFF	TGCTCCAGCAGCCAAGGAAGCGGTTTCTCCTACAATGAGCAGTTCTTC
.	TRBV29-1	.	TRBJ2-7	CSVELSSYEQYF	TGCAGCGTTGAACTCAGCTCCTACGAGCAGTACTTC
.	TRBV12-3/TRBV12-4	.	TRBJ2-5	CASMPRDSYNEQYF	TGTGCCAGCATGCCCCGAGACAGTTACAATGAGCAGTACTTC